This T cell receptor beta chain was obtained from a study of blood T cell repertoires in COVID-19. Study-level information: COVID-19 samples, acute and convalescent, were from the United States, Italy and Spain.

The germline V gene encodes CDR1 MNHNS and CDR2 SASEGT. V lost 1 base, J lost 3 bases, and 5 bases stayed unmatched. The CDR3 is made up of 16 amino acids. Per the original methods: Amplifying reference gene primers gave estimates of nucleated cell counts. TCRdb's table, derived via immunoSEQ multiplex PCR, lists solely in-frame clones and lacks some. V and J calls and clone size are given by that table; D and trimming were obtained from the DNA. The sample yields about 99,000 clones, roughly 85% seen once. The clonotype comes from a man aged 45 to 65 in a cohort sampled during active COVID-19. This chain uses TRBV6-1 with TRBJ2-7, with 11 bases identical to TRBD2. The sample taken for sequencing was peripheral blood. The CDR3 reads CASSEEASGGFYEQYV. The CDR3 bases are TGTGCCAGCAGTGAAGAGGCTAGCGGGGGGTTCTACGAGCAGTACGTC.